What follows are 29 T cell receptor beta chains derived from one specimen sequenced in a study of T-cell memory formation after mild COVID-19. TCRdb passed the 5' RACE reads through MiXCR, listing each CDR3 protein once. The sample comprises approximately 400,000 distinct CDR3 sequences, approximately 24% of which are singletons, and about 10% rests with the top ten. What was sequenced was PBMCs or a T cell subset sorted from them (not recorded which). The receptors derive from an adult woman who had mild COVID-19 (a few samples of this study predate the infection). Cell type and time point are not known.

V usage is TRBV30 and J usage is TRBJ2-5; possible D gene TRBD2, 6 bases. The CDR3 sequence is 15 residues long. The germline CDR1 and CDR2 sequences are GTSNPN and SVGIG (reference sequence). The germline V and J ends were trimmed by 3 bases and 5 bases, with 19 bases remaining between them. The CDR3 coding sequence is TGTGCCTGGAGCTCGGGACTGGATCCCTTCGAGACCCAGTACTTC. Residues: CAWSSGLDPFETQYF.

J is TRBJ2-1 and V is TRBV27; the D gene could be TRBD1 or TRBD2 (6 bases each). Germline V gene data show CDR1 as MNHEY and CDR2 as SMNVEV (reference sequence). The germline V and J ends were trimmed by 3 bases and 9 bases, with 12 bases remaining between them. The CDR3 runs to 13 residues. In nucleotides, the CDR3 is TGTGCCAGCAGTTTTACAGGGAGGTCTGAGCAGTTCTTC. Amino acid sequence: CASSFTGRSEQFF.

The rearrangement joins TRBV6-1 to TRBJ2-3, with D perhaps matching TRBD2 (5 bases). In germline, CDR1 is MNHNS, CDR2 SASEGT. Trimming removed 7 bases from V and 5 bases from J, with 13 bases in between. CDR3 length equals 13 residues. CDR3 region: CASTHGLGDTQYF. The CDR3 bases are TGTGCCAGCACTCACGGACTCGGAGATACGCAGTATTTT.

This rearrangement joins TRBV7-2 to TRBJ2-1; D remains ambiguous. The CDR3 consists of 12 residues. The germline V and J ends were trimmed by 5 bases and 9 bases, with 11 bases remaining between them. CDR1 and CDR2 (germline): SGHTA, FQGNSA. The CDR3 protein is CASSRTGGEQFF. In DNA, the CDR3 is TGTGCCAGCAGCCGCACGGGTGGTGAGCAGTTCTTC.

The rearrangement uses TRBV5-5 and TRBJ2-5; D is undetermined. V was cut by 4 bases and J by 1 base, with 11 bases left in between. The CDR3 sequence is 14 residues long. The germline gives CDR1 SGHKS, CDR2 YYEKEE (reference sequence). The CDR3 region is CASSREATQETQYF. Here the CDR3 DNA reads TGTGCCAGCAGCCGTGAGGCTACCCAAGAGACCCAGTACTTC.

There are a few counts of this clonotype. The rearrangement links TRBV5-5 to TRBJ2-2; 9 positions match TRBD1. J lost 4 bases, V lost 3 bases, and 10 bases had no gene match. CDR1 is SGHKS, CDR2 YYEKEE, per germline (reference sequence). CDR3 length: 17 amino acids. CDR3: CASSSPGQGSGTGELFF. CDR3 nucleotide sequence: TGTGCCAGCAGCTCTCCGGGACAGGGTAGTGGCACCGGGGAGCTGTTTTTT.

In regard to this clonotype: An end of the junction does not agree with germline; a read error may underlie this. The chain uses TRBV3-1 and TRBJ2-1; 8 bases align to TRBD2. Germline values: CDR1 LGHDT, CDR2 YNNKEL (reference sequence). The CDR3 covers 18 residues. The CDR3 region has the DNA TGTGCCAGCAGCCAGTTGGCGGGGGGCATGAGCTCCTACGATGAGCAGTTCTTC. Residues: CASSQLAGGMSSYDEQFF.

V is TRBV7-2 and J is TRBJ1-2, with D possibly matching TRBD1 (5 bases). V was shortened by 5 bases and J by 5 bases, with 12 bases between the two germline ends. The CDR3 contains 13 residues. Germline assignment: CDR1 SGHTA and CDR2 FQGNSA. The CDR3 bases are TGTGCCAGCAGCAAGGGGACCTTGTATGGCTACACCTTC. Amino acids: CASSKGTLYGYTF. Filled out from reference TRBV7-2 and TRBJ1-2, the complete variable domain reads GAGVSQSPSNKVTEKGKDVELRCDPISGHTALYWYRQSLGQGLEFLIYFQGNSAPDKSGLPSDRFSAERTGGSVSTLTIQRTQQEDSAVYLCASSKGTLYGYTFGSGTRLTVV.

This clonotype was counted a few times. The chain couples TRBV12-3 or TRBV12-4 to TRBJ1-3; D gene unclear. The CDR3 runs 14 residues. Trimming cost V 5 bases and J 2 bases, with 10 bases left between them. The CDR3 nucleotides read TGTGCCAGCAGTCCACAGAACACTGGAAACACCATATATTTT. This translates into CASSPQNTGNTIYF.

The chain employs TRBV7-9 and TRBJ2-5, with 11 nucleotides matching TRBD2. Trimming took 5 bases from V and 2 from J; bases not matched to a gene: 4. Germline V gene sequence: CDR1 SEHNR, CDR2 FQNEAQ (reference sequence). The CDR3 runs to 15 residues. CDR3 region: CASSVRLAGQETQYF. The CDR3 DNA follows: TGTGCCAGCAGCGTCCGACTAGCGGGACAAGAGACCCAGTACTTC.

This clonotype has just a few counts. This CDR3 is CASSSRLASDTQYF. CDR3 DNA sequence: TGTGCCAGCAGTTCGCGACTAGCTTCGGATACGCAGTATTTT. The chain has TRBV12-3 or TRBV12-4 and TRBJ2-3; the match to TRBD2 covers 7 bases. The CDR3 extends over 14 amino acids. The ends lost 4 bases at V and 6 bases at J; junction bases unmatched: 7.

This clonotype showed up many times. The CDR3 region is CSAPRNTEAFF. CDR3 nucleotides: TGCAGTGCTCCTCGGAACACTGAAGCTTTCTTT. The chain links TRBV20-1 to TRBJ1-1; D remains unclear. Trimming removed 5 bases at V and 1 base at J, with 5 bases between. The CDR3 totals 11 residues. Germline V gene data show CDR1 as DFQATT and CDR2 as SNEGSKA (reference sequence).

This clonotype was seen more than once but under ten times. The chain carries TRBV4-2 and TRBJ2-7; 9 bases line up with TRBD2. Germline V gives CDR1 LGHNA, CDR2 YNFKEQ. Germline trimming cut 1 base from V and 4 bases from J; bases unmatched to any gene: 5. The length of the CDR3 is 15 residues. Here the CDR3 DNA reads TGTGCCAGCAGCCAAGCTTGGACTAGCGAGTACGAGCAGTACTTC. Protein: CASSQAWTSEYEQYF.

The gene calls are TRBV7-9 and TRBJ2-2, with 8 bases identical to TRBD2. Germline CDR1 is SEHNR and CDR2 is FQNEAQ (reference sequence). The V segment lost 1 base and the J segment 7 bases; nucleotides outside the gene matches: 5. This CDR3 comprises 15 residues. CDR3 loop: CASSLDHRGGGELFF. The CDR3, as DNA: TGTGCCAGCAGCTTAGACCATCGGGGGGGCGGGGAGCTGTTTTTT.

The genes are TRBV20-1 and TRBJ2-7; a possible D gene is TRBD2 (6 bases). Per germline, CDR1 DFQATT and CDR2 SNEGSKA (reference sequence). Trimming took off 5 bases at V and 2 bases at J, with 16 bases between the two ends. The CDR3 is made up of 14 amino acids. The CDR3 here is CSAGGTPTAYEQYF. DNA of the CDR3: TGCAGTGCTGGCGGGACTCCGACTGCCTACGAGCAGTACTTC.

This clonotype was detected many times. The CDR3 loop reads CASSQAVLPTDTQYF. The CDR3 nucleotides are TGTGCCAGCAGCCAAGCCGTCCTCCCCACAGATACGCAGTATTTT. The chain is built from TRBV4-2 and TRBJ2-3; the D is unclear. This CDR3 spans 15 amino acids. V dropped 1 base and J dropped 2 bases, with 10 bases sitting between them. The germline V gene encodes CDR1 LGHNA and CDR2 YNFKEQ.

The table lists this clonotype with a few counts. The V gene is TRBV7-6, the J gene TRBJ2-5, with 8 bases aligning to TRBD2. The V gene's germline CDR1 is SGHVS and CDR2 FNYEAQ. V lost 5 bases to trimming and J lost 4 bases; unmatched junction nucleotides: 9. The length of the CDR3 is 15 residues. CDR3 nucleotide sequence: TGTGCCAGCAGCCCACGGGGGGGCCCGCCAGAGACCCAGTACTTC. Protein: CASSPRGGPPETQYF. The whole variable domain, remainder taken from reference TRBV7-6 and TRBJ2-5, is GAGVSQSPRYKVTKRGQDVALRCDPISGHVSLYWYRQALGQGPEFLTYFNYEAQQDKSGLPNDRFSAERPEGSISTLTIQRTEQRDSAMYRCASSPRGGPPETQYFGPGTRLLVL.

This clonotype was detected many times. The chain couples TRBV5-1 to TRBJ1-5; no clear D gene. Trimming cost V 0 bases and J 5 bases, with 6 bases left between them. CDR3 length equals 13 residues. CDR1 SGHRS and CDR2 YFSETQ come from the germline V gene. The CDR3 coding sequence is TGCGCCAGCAGCTTGGGCGGGGATCAGCCCCAGCATTTT. Protein product: CASSLGGDQPQHF.

This rearrangement joins TRBV7-6 to TRBJ2-3; 8 positions agree with TRBD2. The CDR3 covers 13 residues. J lost 7 bases, V lost 4 bases, and 4 bases had no gene match. Germline V CDR1 and CDR2: SGHVS, FNYEAQ. CDR3 DNA sequence: TGTGCCAGCAGCTCGGGGGGGTTGAATACGCAGTATTTT. It translates to CASSSGGLNTQYF.

The chain's CDR3 is CASSQSLQGRLFF. DNA of the CDR3: TGTGCCAGCAGCCAGTCCCTACAGGGTAGGCTGTTTTTT. The chain is built from TRBV3-1 and TRBJ1-4, with a tentative D call TRBD1 (6 bases). The CDR3 is 13 residues long. Germline lookup yields CDR1 LGHDT and CDR2 YNNKEL (reference sequence). V lost 3 bases to trimming and J lost 14 bases, with 16 bases between them.

This clonotype came up a few times. The chain recombines TRBV6-2 or TRBV6-3 with TRBJ1-3; tentatively, D is TRBD1 (5 bases). Germline CDR1 is MNHEY and CDR2 is SVGEGT. Deletions cut 4 bases from V and 7 bases from J, with 14 bases between. This CDR3 is built from 14 residues. As DNA, the CDR3 is TGTGCCAGCAGTTCTTTCCGACAGCCCAACACCATATATTTT. Amino acids: CASSSFRQPNTIYF.

The table lists this clonotype with many counts. The rearrangement links TRBV3-1 to TRBJ2-1; D not certain. CDR1 and CDR2 (germline): LGHDT, YNNKEL (reference sequence). Trimming removed 0 bases at V and 8 bases at J, with 8 bases between. This CDR3 has 13 residues. The CDR3 here is CASSQDRSHEQFF. The CDR3 coding sequence is TGTGCCAGCAGCCAAGACAGATCTCATGAGCAGTTCTTC.

This clonotype was seen a few times. The genes are TRBV12-3 or TRBV12-4 and TRBJ2-1, with 10 bases identical to TRBD2. With V trimmed by 6 bases and J by 6 bases, 8 bases remained unmatched. This CDR3 has 15 amino acids. CDR3 nucleotide sequence: TGTGCCAGCAGATCAGTCCCTAGCGGGAGCAATGAGCAGTTCTTC. It is translated as CASRSVPSGSNEQFF.

The V call is TRBV6-5, the J call TRBJ2-3; D is perhaps TRBD1 or TRBD2 (5 bases each). The CDR3 sequence is 15 residues long. The germline V and J ends were trimmed by 6 bases and 0 bases, with 13 bases remaining between them. In germline, CDR1 is MNHEY, CDR2 SVGAGI. The CDR3 nucleotides read TGTGCCAGCAGACCGGGACGGATAAGCACAGATACGCAGTATTTT. Protein: CASRPGRISTDTQYF.

This clonotype has only a few counts. The chain couples TRBV11-2 to TRBJ2-3; 15 bases are shared with TRBD2. Germline V CDR1 and CDR2: SGHAT, FQNNGV. Germline trimming cut 1 base from V and 1 base from J; bases unmatched to any gene: 9. There are 20 residues in the CDR3. The CDR3 DNA is TGTGCCAGCAGCTTAGCCGGCGGGACTAGCGGGAGGAAAGGCACAGATACGCAGTATTTT. Its protein product is CASSLAGGTSGRKGTDTQYF.

The rearrangement uses TRBV4-2 and TRBJ2-2; D remains unclear. CDR1 is LGHNA, CDR2 YNFKEQ, per germline. The V end was cut by 0 bases, the J end by 13 bases, with 12 bases between. This CDR3 contains 13 residues. The chain's CDR3 is CASSQDLWVGLFF. DNA of the CDR3: TGTGCCAGCAGCCAAGATCTTTGGGTAGGGCTGTTTTTT.

The sample holds a few counts of this clonotype. This chain uses TRBV12-3 or TRBV12-4 with TRBJ2-1; D unresolved. Trimming removed 3 bases at V and 8 bases at J, with 11 bases between. The CDR3 sequence is 13 residues long. The CDR3 coding sequence is TGTGCCAGCAGTTTGGGCAATCCCGATGAGCAGTTCTTC. It translates to CASSLGNPDEQFF.

This clonotype showed up just a few times. This chain uses TRBV6-1 with TRBJ2-7, with D perhaps matching TRBD2 (7 bases). The V gene's germline CDR1 is MNHNS and CDR2 SASEGT. The CDR3 is 13 amino acids. Trimming took 5 bases from V and 5 from J, leaving 13 bases between them. CDR3 in amino acids: CASSPPGGHEQYF. The CDR3 coding sequence is TGTGCCAGCAGTCCGCCGGGGGGCCACGAGCAGTACTTC.

The gene calls are TRBV14 and TRBJ2-1; weak D call: TRBD1 (5 bases). Trimming left V 0 bases short and J 6 bases short, with 12 bases between. Germline V gives CDR1 SGHDN, CDR2 FVKESK. CDR3 length: 15 amino acids. For the CDR3, the DNA is TGTGCCAGCAGCCAAGAAAGGGGCTTATTCAATGAGCAGTTCTTC. As protein: CASSQERGLFNEQFF.